What follows describes a single T cell receptor (beta chain). This CDR3 region has 12 residues. The V end was cut by 3 bases, the J end by 7 bases, with 10 bases between. Germline CDR1 reads SQVTM; CDR2 reads ANQGSEA. This sample stems from a study of cytomegalovirus exposure and HLA in healthy donors. Vbeta (60) and Jbeta (13) primers were used in the PCR. Under the authors' procedure: A later analysis counted tens of millions of unique TCR beta chains, around 10 million shared. Sequencing was performed with immunoSEQ multiplex PCR; in TCRdb, only in-frame clones are kept and a portion is missing. V, J and clone size are those of that table, while D and trimming were read from the DNA. The sample holds approximately 100,000 clones, over 60% seen once.

This TCR was sampled from a woman in her forties or fifties in good health and CMV-seropositive. Sample: PBMCs. The chain employs TRBV29-1 and TRBJ2-4; tentatively, D is TRBD1 (5 bases). Written as DNA, the CDR3 is TGCAGCGTTGAGCAGGGAATGAACATTCAGTACTTC. Translation gives CSVEQGMNIQYF.